This T cell receptor (beta chain) was found in a study of response to subunit inactivated influenza vaccine. TCRdb called the RT-PCR reads again in MiXCR, with one record for every CDR3 protein. Of a few hundred thousand distinct CDR3 sequences listed, about 20% were seen once; the top ten hold 10% to 13%. Study findings and constraints: Authors suggested few new T cells are recruited by each seasonal influenza vaccination.

Trimming removed 3 bases at V and 1 base at J, with 7 bases between. The CDR3 totals 13 residues. In germline, CDR1 is GTSNPN, CDR2 SVGIG (reference sequence). Points on this clonotype: The target antigen is unknown.

This chain links TRBV30 with TRBJ1-5, with D uncertain. The receptor's source is a man aged 50-75 years who received an inactivated influenza vaccine. The starting material was PBMCs from blood, obtained about 19 months after vaccination. The DNA for the CDR3 is TGTGCCTGGAGCTCGGACAGCAATCAGCCCCAGCATTTT. It translates to CAWSSDSNQPQHF.